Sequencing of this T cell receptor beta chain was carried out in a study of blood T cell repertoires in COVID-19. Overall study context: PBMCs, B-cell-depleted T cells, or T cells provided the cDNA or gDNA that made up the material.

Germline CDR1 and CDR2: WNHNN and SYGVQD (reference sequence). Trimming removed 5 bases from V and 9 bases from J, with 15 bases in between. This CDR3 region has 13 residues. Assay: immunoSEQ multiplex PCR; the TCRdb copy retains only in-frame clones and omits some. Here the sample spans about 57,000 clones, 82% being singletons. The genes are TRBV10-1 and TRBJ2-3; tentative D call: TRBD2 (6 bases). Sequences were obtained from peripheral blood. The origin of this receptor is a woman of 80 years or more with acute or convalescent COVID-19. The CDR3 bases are TGCGCCAGCAGTCAAACGGGGGAAGGCACGCAGTATTTT. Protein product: CASSQTGEGTQYF.